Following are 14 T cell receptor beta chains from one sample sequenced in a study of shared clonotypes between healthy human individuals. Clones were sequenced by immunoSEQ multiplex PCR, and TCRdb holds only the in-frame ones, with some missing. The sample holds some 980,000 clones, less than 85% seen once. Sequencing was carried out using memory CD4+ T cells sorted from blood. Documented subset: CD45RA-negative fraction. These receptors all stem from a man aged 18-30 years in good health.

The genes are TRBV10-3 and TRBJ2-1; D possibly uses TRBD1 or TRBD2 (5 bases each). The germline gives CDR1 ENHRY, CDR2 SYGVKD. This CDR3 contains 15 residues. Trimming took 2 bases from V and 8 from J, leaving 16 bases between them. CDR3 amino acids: CAISETNGVGDEQFF. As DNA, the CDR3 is TGTGCCATCAGTGAGACTAACGGGGTGGGGGATGAGCAGTTCTTC.

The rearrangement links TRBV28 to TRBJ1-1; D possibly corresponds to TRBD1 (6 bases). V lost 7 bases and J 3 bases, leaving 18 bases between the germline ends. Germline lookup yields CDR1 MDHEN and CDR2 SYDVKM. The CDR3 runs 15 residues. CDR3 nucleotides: TGTGCCAGCAACGATTTAGGGGCAGGGGACACTGAAGCTTTCTTT. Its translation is CASNDLGAGDTEAFF.

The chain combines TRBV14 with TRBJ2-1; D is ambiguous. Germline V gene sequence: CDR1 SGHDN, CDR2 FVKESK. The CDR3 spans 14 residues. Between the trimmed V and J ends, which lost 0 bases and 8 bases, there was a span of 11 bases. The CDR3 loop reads CASSQDIVGHEQFF. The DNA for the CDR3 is TGTGCCAGCAGCCAAGATATAGTGGGCCATGAGCAGTTCTTC.

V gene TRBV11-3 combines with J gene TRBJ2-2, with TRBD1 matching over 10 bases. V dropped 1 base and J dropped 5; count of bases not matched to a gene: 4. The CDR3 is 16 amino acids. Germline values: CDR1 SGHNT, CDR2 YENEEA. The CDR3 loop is CASSLVGQGRTGELFF. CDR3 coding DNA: TGTGCCAGCAGCTTAGTGGGACAGGGGAGGACCGGGGAGCTGTTTTTT. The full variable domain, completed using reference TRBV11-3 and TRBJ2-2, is EAGVVQSPRYKIIEKKQPVAFWCNPISGHNTLYWYLQNLGQGPELLIRYENEEAVDDSQLPKDRFSAERLKGVDSTLKIQPAELGDSAVYLCASSLVGQGRTGELFFGEGSRLTVL.

DNA of the CDR3: TGTGCCAGCAGGGACGCAGGGAGTAGAGAGACCCAGTACTTC. Protein: CASRDAGSRETQYF. The J gene is TRBJ2-5, the V gene TRBV6-1; D may correspond to TRBD1 or TRBD2 (5 bases each). Germline V gene data show CDR1 as MNHNS and CDR2 as SASEGT. The CDR3 spans 14 residues. The ends were cut back, 6 bases at V and 4 bases at J, with 15 bases in the middle.

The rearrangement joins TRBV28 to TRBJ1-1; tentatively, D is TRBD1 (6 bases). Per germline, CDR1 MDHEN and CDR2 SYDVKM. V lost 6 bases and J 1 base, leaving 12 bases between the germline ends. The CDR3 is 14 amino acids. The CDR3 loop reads CASRPQGGNTEAFF. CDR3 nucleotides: TGTGCCAGCAGGCCACAGGGTGGGAACACTGAAGCTTTCTTT.

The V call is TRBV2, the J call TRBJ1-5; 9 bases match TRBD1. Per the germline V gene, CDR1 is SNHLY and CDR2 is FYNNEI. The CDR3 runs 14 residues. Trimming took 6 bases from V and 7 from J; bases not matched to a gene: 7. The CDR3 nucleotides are TGTGCCAGCAGAGGGACAGGGCCAATGCAGCCCCAGCATTTT. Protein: CASRGTGPMQPQHF.

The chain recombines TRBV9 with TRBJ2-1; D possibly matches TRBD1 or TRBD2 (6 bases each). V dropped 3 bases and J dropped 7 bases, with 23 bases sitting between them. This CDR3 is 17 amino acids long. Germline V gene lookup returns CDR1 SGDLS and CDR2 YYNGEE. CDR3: CASSGSRGQGMENEQFF. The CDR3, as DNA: TGTGCCAGCAGCGGTAGTCGGGGGCAGGGAATGGAGAATGAGCAGTTCTTC.

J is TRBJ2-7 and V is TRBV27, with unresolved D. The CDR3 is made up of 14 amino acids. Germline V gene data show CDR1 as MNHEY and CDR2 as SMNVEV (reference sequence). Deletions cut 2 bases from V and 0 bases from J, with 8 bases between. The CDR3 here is CASSLQPVSYEQYF. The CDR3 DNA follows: TGTGCCAGCAGTTTACAACCGGTCTCCTACGAGCAGTACTTC.

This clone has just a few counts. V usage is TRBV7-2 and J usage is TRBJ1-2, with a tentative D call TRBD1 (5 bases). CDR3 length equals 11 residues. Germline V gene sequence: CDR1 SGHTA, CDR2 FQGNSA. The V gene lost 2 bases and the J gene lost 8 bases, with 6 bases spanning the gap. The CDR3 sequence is CASSLRTGYTF. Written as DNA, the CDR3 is TGTGCCAGCAGCTTACGGACAGGCTACACCTTC.

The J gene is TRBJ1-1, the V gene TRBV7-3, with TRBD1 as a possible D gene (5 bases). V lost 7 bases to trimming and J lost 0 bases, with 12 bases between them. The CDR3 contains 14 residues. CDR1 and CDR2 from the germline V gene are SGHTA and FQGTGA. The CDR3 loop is CASILTVLNTEAFF. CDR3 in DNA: TGTGCCAGCATTTTGACAGTACTGAACACTGAAGCTTTCTTT.

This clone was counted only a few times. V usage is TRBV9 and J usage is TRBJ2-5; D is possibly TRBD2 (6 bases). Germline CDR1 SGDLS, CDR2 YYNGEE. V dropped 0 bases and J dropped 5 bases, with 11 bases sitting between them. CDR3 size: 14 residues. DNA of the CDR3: TGTGCCAGCAGCGTAGGGCGGGGCTGGGAGACCCAGTACTTC. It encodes CASSVGRGWETQYF.

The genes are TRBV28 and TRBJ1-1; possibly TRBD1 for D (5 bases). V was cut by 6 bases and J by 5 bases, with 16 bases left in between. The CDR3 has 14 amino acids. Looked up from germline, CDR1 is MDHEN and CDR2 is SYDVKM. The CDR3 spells CASRGTQGRTEAFF. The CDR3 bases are TGTGCCAGCAGGGGAACCCAGGGCCGGACTGAAGCTTTCTTT.

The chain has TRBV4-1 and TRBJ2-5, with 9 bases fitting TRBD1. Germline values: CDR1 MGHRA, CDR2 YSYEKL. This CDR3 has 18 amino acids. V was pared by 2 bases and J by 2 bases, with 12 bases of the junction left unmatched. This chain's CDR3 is CASSQLTTRTGEQETQYF. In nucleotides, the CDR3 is TGCGCCAGCAGCCAACTAACGACGAGGACAGGGGAACAAGAGACCCAGTACTTC.